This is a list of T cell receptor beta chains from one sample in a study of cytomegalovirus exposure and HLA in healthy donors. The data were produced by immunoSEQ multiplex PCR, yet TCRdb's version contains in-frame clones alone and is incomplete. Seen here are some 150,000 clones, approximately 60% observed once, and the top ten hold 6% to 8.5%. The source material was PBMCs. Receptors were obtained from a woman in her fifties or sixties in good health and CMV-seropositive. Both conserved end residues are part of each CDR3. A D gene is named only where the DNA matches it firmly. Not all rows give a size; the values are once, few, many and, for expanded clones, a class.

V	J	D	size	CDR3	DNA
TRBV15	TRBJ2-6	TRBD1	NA	CASGTGSSGANVLTF	TGTGCCAGTGGGACAGGGAGCTCTGGGGCCAACGTCCTGACTTTC
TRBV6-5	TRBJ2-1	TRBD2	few	CAAASGEAYNEQFF	TGTGCCGCGGCTAGCGGGGAAGCTTACAATGAGCAGTTCTTC
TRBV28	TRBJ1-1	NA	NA	CASKQGMNTEAFF	TGTGCCAGCAAGCAGGGAATGAACACTGAAGCTTTCTTT
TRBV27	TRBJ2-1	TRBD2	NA	CASSSAGLAGPNEQFF	TGTGCCAGCAGCTCCGCGGGACTAGCGGGACCAAATGAGCAGTTCTTC
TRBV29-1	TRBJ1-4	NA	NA	CSVEVAGSLNEKLFF	TGCAGCGTTGAAGTGGCGGGCAGCCTTAATGAAAAACTGTTTTTT
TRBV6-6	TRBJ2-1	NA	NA	CASSYESGTYNEQFF	TGTGCCAGCAGTTATGAGAGCGGCACCTACAATGAGCAGTTCTTC
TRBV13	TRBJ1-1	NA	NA	CASSHQTGEAFF	TGTGCCAGCAGCCACCAGACAGGAGAAGCTTTCTTT
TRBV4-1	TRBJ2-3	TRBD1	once	CASSQDWRTGRNTQYF	TGCGCCAGCAGCCAAGATTGGAGGACAGGGAGGAATACGCAGTATTTT
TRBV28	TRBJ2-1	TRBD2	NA	CASSSVLARSSYNEQFF	TGTGCCAGCAGTTCCGTACTAGCGCGGAGCTCCTACAATGAGCAGTTCTTC
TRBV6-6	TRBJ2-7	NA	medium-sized	CASSPGQYEQYF	TGTGCCAGCAGTCCCGGACAGTACGAGCAGTACTTC
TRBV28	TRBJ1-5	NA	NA	CASRSRNNQPQHF	TGTGCCAGCAGATCCAGAAACAATCAGCCCCAGCATTTT
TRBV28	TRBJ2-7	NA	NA	CASSPQAGIISYEQYF	TGTGCCAGCAGTCCCCAGGCAGGGATCATCTCCTACGAGCAGTACTTC
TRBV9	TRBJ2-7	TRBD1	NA	CASSVGTWTGGSEQYF	TGTGCCAGCAGCGTAGGAACCTGGACAGGGGGCTCCGAGCAGTACTTC
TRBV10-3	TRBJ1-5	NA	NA	CAISDLGGNQPQHF	TGTGCCATCAGTGATCTGGGCGGCAATCAGCCCCAGCATTTT
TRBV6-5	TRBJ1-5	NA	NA	CASNEATSNQPQHF	TGTGCCAGCAACGAAGCGACTAGCAATCAGCCCCAGCATTTT
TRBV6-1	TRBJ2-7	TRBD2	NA	CASSPTTSPREQYF	TGTGCCAGCAGTCCCACGACTAGCCCTAGGGAGCAGTACTTC
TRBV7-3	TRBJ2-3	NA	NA	CASSSGTPTQYF	TGTGCCAGCAGCTCCGGGACACCTACGCAGTATTTT
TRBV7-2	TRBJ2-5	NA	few	CASSPGPVGRQETQYF	TGTGCCAGCAGCCCGGGTCCTGTGGGGCGCCAAGAGACCCAGTACTTC
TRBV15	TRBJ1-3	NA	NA	CATSTDGGGNTIYF	TGTGCCACCAGCACGGACGGGGGTGGAAACACCATATATTTT
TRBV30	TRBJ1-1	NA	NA	CAWSVGGNTEAFF	TGTGCCTGGAGTGTAGGAGGGAATACTGAAGCTTTCTTT
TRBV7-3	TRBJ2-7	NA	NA	CASSFGGKYEQYF	TGTGCCAGCAGCTTCGGAGGGAAATACGAGCAGTACTTC
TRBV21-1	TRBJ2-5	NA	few	CASSKGVGGRGKETQYF	TGTGCCAGCAGCAAGGGGGTGGGCGGGAGAGGGAAAGAGACCCAGTACTTC
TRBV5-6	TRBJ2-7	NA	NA	CASSLTASYEQYF	TGTGCCAGCAGCTTGACAGCCAGCTACGAGCAGTACTTC
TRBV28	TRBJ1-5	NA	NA	CASSLLSSNQPQHF	TGTGCCAGCAGTTTACTTTCTAGCAATCAGCCCCAGCATTTT
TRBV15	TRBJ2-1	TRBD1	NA	CATSRDTGGSYNEQFF	TGTGCCACCAGCAGAGATACAGGGGGCTCCTACAATGAGCAGTTCTTC
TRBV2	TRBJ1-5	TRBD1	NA	CASRTGTGGQPQHF	TGTGCCAGCAGGACCGGGACAGGGGGTCAGCCCCAGCATTTT
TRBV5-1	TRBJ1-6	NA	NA	CASSAPGILNSPLHF	TGCGCCAGCAGCGCCCCGGGGATTCTGAATTCACCCCTCCACTTT
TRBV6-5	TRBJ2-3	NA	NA	CASSYLATSTDTQYF	TGTGCCAGCAGTTATTTAGCGACTAGCACAGATACGCAGTATTTT
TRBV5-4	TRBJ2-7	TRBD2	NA	CASSFTSGSYEQYF	TGTGCCAGCAGCTTTACTAGCGGTAGCTACGAGCAGTACTTC
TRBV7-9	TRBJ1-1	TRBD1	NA	CASSRTGLNTEAFF	TGTGCCAGCAGTCGGACAGGGCTGAACACTGAAGCTTTCTTT
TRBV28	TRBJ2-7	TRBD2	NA	CASSLPPPLRRGRAGSYEQYF	TGTGCCAGCAGTTTACCTCCCCCCTTGAGACGCGGGAGAGCGGGCTCATACGAGCAGTACTTC
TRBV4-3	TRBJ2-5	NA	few	CASSQGRTIQETQYF	TGCGCCAGCAGCCAAGGGCGGACTATACAAGAGACCCAGTACTTC
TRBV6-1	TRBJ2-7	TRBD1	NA	CASSEPGQGRNEQYF	TGTGCCAGCAGTGAACCCGGACAGGGTCGAAACGAGCAGTACTTC
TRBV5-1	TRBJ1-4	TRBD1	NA	CASSPGQGSGEKLFF	TGCGCCAGCAGCCCAGGACAGGGGAGCGGTGAAAAACTGTTTTTT
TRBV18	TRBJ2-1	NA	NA	CASSPRGGPNNEQFF	TGTGCCAGCTCACCACGGGGCGGTCCGAACAATGAGCAGTTCTTC
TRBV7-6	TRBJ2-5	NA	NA	CASSSQETQYF	TGTGCCAGCAGCTCACAAGAGACCCAGTACTTC
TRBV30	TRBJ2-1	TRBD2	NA	CAWTAGGVGEQFF	TGTGCCTGGACAGCGGGAGGGGTGGGTGAGCAGTTCTTC
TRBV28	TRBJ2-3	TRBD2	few	CASSYRGRARNTQYF	TGTGCCAGCAGCTACCGCGGGAGGGCGAGAAATACGCAGTATTTT
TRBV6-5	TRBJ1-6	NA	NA	CASSFQGNINSPLHF	TGTGCCAGCAGTTTCCAGGGTAATATAAATTCACCCCTCCACTTT
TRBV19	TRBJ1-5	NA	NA	CASSTTVYQPQHF	TGTGCCAGTAGCACGACAGTTTATCAGCCCCAGCATTTT
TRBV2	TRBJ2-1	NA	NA	CASTWTEVYNEQFF	TGTGCCAGCACTTGGACAGAAGTTTACAATGAGCAGTTCTTC
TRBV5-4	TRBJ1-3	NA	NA	CASSSRGGSGNTIYF	TGTGCCAGCAGTTCCCGGGGGGGGTCTGGAAACACCATATATTTT
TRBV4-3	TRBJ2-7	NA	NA	CASSQDLAAYEQYF	TGCGCCAGCAGCCAAGATCTGGCGGCCTACGAGCAGTACTTC
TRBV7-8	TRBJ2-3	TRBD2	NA	CASSLRLAGGTDTQYF	TGTGCCAGCAGCTTAAGACTAGCGGGAGGCACAGATACGCAGTATTTT
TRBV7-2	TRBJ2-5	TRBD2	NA	CASSFSGGKETQYF	TGTGCCAGCAGCTTTAGCGGGGGGAAAGAGACCCAGTACTTC
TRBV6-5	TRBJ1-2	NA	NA	CASSQQTVLKSGYTF	TGTGCCAGCAGCCAACAGACAGTGCTCAAGAGTGGCTACACCTTC
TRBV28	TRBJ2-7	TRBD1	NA	CASSSGQGFEQYF	TGTGCCAGCAGTTCGGGACAGGGTTTCGAGCAGTACTTC
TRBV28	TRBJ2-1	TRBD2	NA	CASSFVAGASYNEQFF	TGTGCCAGCAGTTTTGTGGCGGGAGCGTCCTACAATGAGCAGTTCTTC
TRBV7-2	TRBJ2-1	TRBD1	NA	CASSEEGATRNEQFF	TGTGCCAGCAGCGAAGAGGGGGCGACTCGGAATGAGCAGTTCTTC